This T cell receptor beta chain was sequenced during a study of blood T cell repertoires in COVID-19. CDR1 and CDR2 from the germline V gene are MNHEY and SMNVEV (reference sequence). Trimming stripped 4 bases from V and 7 bases from J, with 8 bases between. This CDR3 has 12 amino acids. TCRdb's table, derived via immunoSEQ multiplex PCR, lists solely in-frame clones and lacks some. The sample includes some 260,000 clones, more than 70% of them seen just once. The chain combines TRBV27 with TRBJ2-1; D is unresolved. The clonotype was recovered from a woman between 35 and 50 years old who had recovered from COVID-19. Sequencing input: peripheral blood. CDR3: CASSSHMNEQFF. The CDR3 DNA reads TGTGCCAGCAGTTCCCACATGAATGAGCAGTTCTTC.